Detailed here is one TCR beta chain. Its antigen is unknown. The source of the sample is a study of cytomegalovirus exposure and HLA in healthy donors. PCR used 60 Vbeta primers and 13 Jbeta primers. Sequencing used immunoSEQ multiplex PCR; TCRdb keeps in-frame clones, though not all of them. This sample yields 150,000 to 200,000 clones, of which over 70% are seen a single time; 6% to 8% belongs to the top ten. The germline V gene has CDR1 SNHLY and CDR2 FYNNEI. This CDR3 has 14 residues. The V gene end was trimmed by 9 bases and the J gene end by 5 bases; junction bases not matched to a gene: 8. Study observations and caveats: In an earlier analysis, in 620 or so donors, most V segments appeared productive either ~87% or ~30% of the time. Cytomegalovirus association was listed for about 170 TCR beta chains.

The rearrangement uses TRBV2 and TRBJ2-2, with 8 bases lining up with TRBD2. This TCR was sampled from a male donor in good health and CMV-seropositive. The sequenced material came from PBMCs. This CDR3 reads CASQPGGGTGELFF. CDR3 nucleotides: TGTGCCAGTCAACCGGGGGGGGGAACCGGGGAGCTGTTTTTT.